Listed below are T cell receptor beta chains from one sample, sequenced in a study of identical twins. TCRdb reprocessed the 5' RACE reads with MiXCR, giving one entry per CDR3 protein. The table records roughly 350,000 distinct CDR3 sequences, 9% to 15% of them present only once. A further study also used this sample, focusing on yellow fever vaccine responses in identical twins.

Material for sequencing was CD8+ T cells sorted from blood. Every receptor here comes from a woman between 18 and 29 years old in good health. CDR3s include the opening cysteine and the closing phenylalanine or tryptophan. D genes are given only for firm matches. Part of the rows lack a size; the others show once, few, many or a class for expanded clones.

V gene: TRBV10-2; J gene: TRBJ2-1; D gene: TRBD1; clone size: few; CDR3 DNA: TGCGCCAGCAGTGACCTACGGGACAGCTTATACAATGAGCAGTTCTTC; CDR3 protein: CASSDLRDSLYNEQFF
V gene: TRBV4-2; J gene: TRBJ2-1; D gene: NA; clone size: NA; CDR3 DNA: TGTGCCAGCAGCCAAGAAACTAGCTTCGATGAGCAGTTCTTC; CDR3 protein: CASSQETSFDEQFF
V gene: TRBV4-1; J gene: TRBJ1-2; D gene: NA; clone size: many; CDR3 DNA: TGCGCCAGCAGACCTACCATTTTAGCGGGTTATGGCTACACCTTC; CDR3 protein: CASRPTILAGYGYTF
V gene: TRBV9; J gene: TRBJ2-7; D gene: NA; clone size: many; CDR3 DNA: TGTGCCAGCAGCTCCCCCCCAGGCTACGAGCAGTACTTC; CDR3 protein: CASSSPPGYEQYF
V gene: TRBV11-2; J gene: TRBJ1-2; D gene: NA; clone size: few; CDR3 DNA: TGTGCCAGCAGCTTAGGTCCAGCCTATGGCTACACCTTC; CDR3 protein: CASSLGPAYGYTF
V gene: TRBV7-8; J gene: TRBJ2-5; D gene: TRBD2; clone size: NA; CDR3 DNA: TGTGCCAGCAGCTTATGGGCTAGCGGGGGCCTAGAGACCCAGTACTTC; CDR3 protein: CASSLWASGGLETQYF
V gene: TRBV11-2; J gene: TRBJ2-1; D gene: NA; clone size: NA; CDR3 DNA: TGTGCCAGCAGCTTGGGAAGGGTCGCCTACAATGAGCAGTTCTTC; CDR3 protein: CASSLGRVAYNEQFF
V gene: TRBV28; J gene: TRBJ2-3; D gene: TRBD2; clone size: NA; CDR3 DNA: TGTGCCAGCAGTTTATATAAGCGGGGAACCACAGATACGCAGTATTTT; CDR3 protein: CASSLYKRGTTDTQYF
V gene: TRBV11-1; J gene: TRBJ2-1; D gene: TRBD1; clone size: few; CDR3 DNA: TGTGCCAGTTCCTCAGTATCTTGGTCGCAGGGGGCAGGCGATGAGCAGTTCTTC; CDR3 protein: CASSSVSWSQGAGDEQFF
V gene: TRBV5-1; J gene: TRBJ2-3; D gene: NA; clone size: few; CDR3 DNA: TGCGCCAGCAGCTCGCAGGGGGGGGGCACAGATACGCAGTATTTT; CDR3 protein: CASSSQGGGTDTQYF
V gene: TRBV27; J gene: TRBJ2-7; D gene: NA; clone size: few; CDR3 DNA: TGTGCCAGCAGCCCCGATTTCTCTGCCGCCTACGAGCAGTACTTC; CDR3 protein: CASSPDFSAAYEQYF
V gene: TRBV5-6; J gene: TRBJ2-1; D gene: TRBD2; clone size: few; CDR3 DNA: TGTGCCAGCCGAGACTTAAGCGGGGAACCCTACAATGAGCAGTTCTTC; CDR3 protein: CASRDLSGEPYNEQFF
V gene: TRBV25-1; J gene: TRBJ1-5; D gene: NA; clone size: few; CDR3 DNA: TGTGCCAGCAGTGAACAGGGAGAATCAGGCAATCAGCCCCAGCATTTT; CDR3 protein: CASSEQGESGNQPQHF
V gene: TRBV9; J gene: TRBJ2-1; D gene: TRBD2; clone size: many; CDR3 DNA: TGTGCCAGCAGCGTAGAGGGACTAGCGGTATACAATGAGCAGTTCTTC; CDR3 protein: CASSVEGLAVYNEQFF
V gene: TRBV28; J gene: TRBJ2-1; D gene: NA; clone size: NA; CDR3 DNA: TGTGCCAGCAGTTCAGAGGGGCGGAATGAGCAGTTCTTC; CDR3 protein: CASSSEGRNEQFF
V gene: TRBV4-1; J gene: TRBJ1-2; D gene: NA; clone size: many; CDR3 DNA: TGCGCCAGCAGCCAAGATTCTGGGGGTGCCTACACCTTC; CDR3 protein: CASSQDSGGAYTF
V gene: TRBV14; J gene: TRBJ1-1; D gene: NA; clone size: NA; CDR3 DNA: TGTGCCAGCAGCCGAGGGGGGTATGGCACTGAAGCTTTCTTT; CDR3 protein: CASSRGGYGTEAFF
V gene: TRBV29-1; J gene: TRBJ2-3; D gene: TRBD2; clone size: NA; CDR3 DNA: TGCAGCGTCTTTGGGGGGGAGGGCACAGATACGCAGTATTTT; CDR3 protein: CSVFGGEGTDTQYF
V gene: TRBV4-1; J gene: TRBJ2-7; D gene: NA; clone size: few; CDR3 DNA: TGCGCCAGCAGCCAGACGACAGGAACCTACGAGCAGTACTTC; CDR3 protein: CASSQTTGTYEQYF
V gene: TRBV12-3/TRBV12-4; J gene: TRBJ2-3; D gene: TRBD2; clone size: few; CDR3 DNA: TGTGCCAGCAGTTCACCTTTTCACGGGAGGGATGCAGATACGCAGTATTTT; CDR3 protein: CASSSPFHGRDADTQYF
V gene: TRBV5-1; J gene: TRBJ2-7; D gene: TRBD2; clone size: NA; CDR3 DNA: TGCGCCAGCAGCATGGGACTAGCGGGTAAAACCTACGAGCAGTACTTC; CDR3 protein: CASSMGLAGKTYEQYF
V gene: TRBV7-6; J gene: TRBJ2-1; D gene: NA; clone size: NA; CDR3 DNA: TGTGCCAGCAGCTTTCTTCAGGACATTGGGGGCGACAATGAGCAGTTCTTC; CDR3 protein: CASSFLQDIGGDNEQFF
V gene: TRBV4-1; J gene: TRBJ2-7; D gene: NA; clone size: many; CDR3 DNA: TGCGCCAGCAGCCAATACGACGAGCAGTACTTC; CDR3 protein: CASSQYDEQYF
V gene: TRBV11-1; J gene: TRBJ2-1; D gene: TRBD2; clone size: NA; CDR3 DNA: TGTGCCAGCTCCCTTTACGGGGTACTAGCGGGAAGCTACAATGAGCAGTTCTTC; CDR3 protein: CASSLYGVLAGSYNEQFF
V gene: TRBV24-1; J gene: TRBJ2-5; D gene: TRBD2; clone size: NA; CDR3 DNA: TGTGCCACCAGTGATTCCCTGATGAGCGGGAACCAAGAGACCCAGTACTTC; CDR3 protein: CATSDSLMSGNQETQYF
V gene: TRBV5-1; J gene: TRBJ2-1; D gene: NA; clone size: few; CDR3 DNA: TGCGCCAGCAGCTTGGTCTGGGGGACAGGACCGGGGGGAACCAGTGAGCAGTTCTTC; CDR3 protein: CASSLVWGTGPGGTSEQFF
V gene: TRBV15; J gene: TRBJ1-5; D gene: NA; clone size: many; CDR3 DNA: TGTGCCACCAGCAGGTCTCTAGGGGGGAATCAGCCCCAGCATTTT; CDR3 protein: CATSRSLGGNQPQHF
V gene: TRBV28; J gene: TRBJ1-6; D gene: TRBD1; clone size: few; CDR3 DNA: TGTGCCAGCAGTTTAAGGGGGCGCCGGGATTCACCCCTCCACTTT; CDR3 protein: CASSLRGRRDSPLHF
V gene: TRBV5-1; J gene: TRBJ1-1; D gene: NA; clone size: many; CDR3 DNA: TGCGCCAGCAGCTTGTCCCCCGGGGATGAAGCTTTCTTT; CDR3 protein: CASSLSPGDEAFF